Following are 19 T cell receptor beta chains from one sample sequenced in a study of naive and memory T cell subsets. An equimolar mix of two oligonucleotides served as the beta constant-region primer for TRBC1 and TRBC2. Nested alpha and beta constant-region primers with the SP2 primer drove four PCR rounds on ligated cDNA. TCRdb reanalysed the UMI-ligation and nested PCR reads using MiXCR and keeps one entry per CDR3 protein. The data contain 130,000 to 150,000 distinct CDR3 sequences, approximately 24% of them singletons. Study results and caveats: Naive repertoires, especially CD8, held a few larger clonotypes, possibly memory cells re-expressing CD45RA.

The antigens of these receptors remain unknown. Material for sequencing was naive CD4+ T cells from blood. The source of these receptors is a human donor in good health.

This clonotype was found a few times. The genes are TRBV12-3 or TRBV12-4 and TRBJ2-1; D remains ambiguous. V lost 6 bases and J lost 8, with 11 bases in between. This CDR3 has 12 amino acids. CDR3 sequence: CASSRGRDEQFF. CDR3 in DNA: TGTGCCAGCAGCCGAGGAAGGGATGAGCAGTTCTTC.

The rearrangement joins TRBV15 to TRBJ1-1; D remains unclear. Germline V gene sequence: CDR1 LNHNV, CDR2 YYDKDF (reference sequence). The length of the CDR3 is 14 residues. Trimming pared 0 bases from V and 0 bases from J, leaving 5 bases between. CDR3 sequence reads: CATSRDLVNTEAFF. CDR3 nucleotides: TGTGCCACCAGCAGAGATCTGGTGAACACTGAAGCTTTCTTT.

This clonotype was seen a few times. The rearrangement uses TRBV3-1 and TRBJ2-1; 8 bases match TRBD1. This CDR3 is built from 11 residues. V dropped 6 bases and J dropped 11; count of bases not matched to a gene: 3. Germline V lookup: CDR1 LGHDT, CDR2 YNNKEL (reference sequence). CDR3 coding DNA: TGTGCCAGCAGGACAGGGGAGAAGCAGTTCTTC. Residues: CASRTGEKQFF.

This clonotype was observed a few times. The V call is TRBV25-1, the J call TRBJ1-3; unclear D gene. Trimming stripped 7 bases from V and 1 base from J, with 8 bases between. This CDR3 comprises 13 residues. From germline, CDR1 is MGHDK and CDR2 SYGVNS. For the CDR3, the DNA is TGTGCCAGCATAGGGCTTTCTGGAAACACCATATATTTT. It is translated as CASIGLSGNTIYF.

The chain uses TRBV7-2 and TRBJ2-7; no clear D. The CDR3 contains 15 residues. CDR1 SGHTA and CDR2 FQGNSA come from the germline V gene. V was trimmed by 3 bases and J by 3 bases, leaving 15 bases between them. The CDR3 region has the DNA TGTGCCAGCAGCTTCTCTGCGACACCCATCTACGAGCAGTACTTC. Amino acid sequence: CASSFSATPIYEQYF.

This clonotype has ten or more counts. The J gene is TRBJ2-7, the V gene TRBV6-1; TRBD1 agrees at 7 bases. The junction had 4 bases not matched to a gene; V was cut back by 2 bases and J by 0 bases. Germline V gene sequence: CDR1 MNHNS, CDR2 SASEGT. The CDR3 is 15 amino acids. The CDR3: CASSEWDRPSYEQYF. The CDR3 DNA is TGTGCCAGCAGTGAATGGGACAGACCCTCCTACGAGCAGTACTTC.

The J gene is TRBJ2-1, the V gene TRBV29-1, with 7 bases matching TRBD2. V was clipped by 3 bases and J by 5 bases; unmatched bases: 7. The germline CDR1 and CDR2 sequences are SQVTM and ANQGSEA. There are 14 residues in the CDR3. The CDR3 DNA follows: TGCAGCGTTGATGGTCTAGCGGTAAACAATGAGCAGTTCTTC. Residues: CSVDGLAVNNEQFF.

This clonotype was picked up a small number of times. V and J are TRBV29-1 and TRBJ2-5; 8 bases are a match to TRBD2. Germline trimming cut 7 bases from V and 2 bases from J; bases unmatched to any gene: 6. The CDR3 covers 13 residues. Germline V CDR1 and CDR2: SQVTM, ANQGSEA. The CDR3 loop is CSADLAGQETQYF. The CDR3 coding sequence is TGCAGCGCCGACTTAGCGGGGCAAGAGACCCAGTACTTC.

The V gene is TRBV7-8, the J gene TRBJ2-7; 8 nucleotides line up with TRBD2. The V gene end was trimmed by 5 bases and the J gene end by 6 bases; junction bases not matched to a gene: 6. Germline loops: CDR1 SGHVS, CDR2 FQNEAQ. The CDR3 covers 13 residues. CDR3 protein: CASSRSGRREQYF. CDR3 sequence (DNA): TGTGCCAGCAGCCGGAGCGGGAGACGCGAGCAGTACTTC.

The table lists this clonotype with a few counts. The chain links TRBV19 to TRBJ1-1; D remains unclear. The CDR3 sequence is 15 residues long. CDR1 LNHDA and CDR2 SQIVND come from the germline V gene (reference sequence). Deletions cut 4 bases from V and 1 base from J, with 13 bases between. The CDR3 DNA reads TGTGCCAGTAGTAATTTAGGACGGGGGAACACTGAAGCTTTCTTT. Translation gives CASSNLGRGNTEAFF.

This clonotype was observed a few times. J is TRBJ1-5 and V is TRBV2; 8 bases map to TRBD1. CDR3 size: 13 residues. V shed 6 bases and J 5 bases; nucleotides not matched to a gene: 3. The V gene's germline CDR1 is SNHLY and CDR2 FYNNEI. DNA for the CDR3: TGTGCCAGCAGAGCGACAGGGGATCAGCCCCAGCATTTT. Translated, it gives CASRATGDQPQHF.

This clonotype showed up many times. CDR3 coding DNA: TGCGCCAGCAGCCTTAGGGCAGTTACCTCCTACAATGAGCAGTTCTTC. It codes for CASSLRAVTSYNEQFF. The V gene is TRBV4-3, the J gene TRBJ2-1, with no clear D. Trimming pared 4 bases from V and 0 bases from J, leaving 13 bases between. The CDR3 runs 16 residues. CDR1 is LGHNA, CDR2 YSLEER, per germline.

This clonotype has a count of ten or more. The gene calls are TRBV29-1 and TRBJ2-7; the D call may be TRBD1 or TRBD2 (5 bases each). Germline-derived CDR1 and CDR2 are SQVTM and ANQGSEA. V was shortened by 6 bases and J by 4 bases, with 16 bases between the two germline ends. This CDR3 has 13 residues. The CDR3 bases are TGCAGCGTCTCCGGGACGGTAATTTACGAGCAGTACTTC. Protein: CSVSGTVIYEQYF.

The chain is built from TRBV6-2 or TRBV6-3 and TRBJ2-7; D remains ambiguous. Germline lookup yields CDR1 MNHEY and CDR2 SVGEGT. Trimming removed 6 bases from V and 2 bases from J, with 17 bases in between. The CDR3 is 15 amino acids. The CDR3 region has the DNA TGTGCCAGCAGAACTATAGTGGAAATTACCTACGAGCAGTACTTC. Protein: CASRTIVEITYEQYF.

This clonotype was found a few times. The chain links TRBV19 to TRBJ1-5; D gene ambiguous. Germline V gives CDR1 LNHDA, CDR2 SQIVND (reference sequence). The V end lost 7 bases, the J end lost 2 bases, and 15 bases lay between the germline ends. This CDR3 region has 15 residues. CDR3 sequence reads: CASTRSVPGNQPQHF. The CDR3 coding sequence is TGTGCCAGTACCCGATCGGTGCCCGGCAATCAGCCCCAGCATTTT.

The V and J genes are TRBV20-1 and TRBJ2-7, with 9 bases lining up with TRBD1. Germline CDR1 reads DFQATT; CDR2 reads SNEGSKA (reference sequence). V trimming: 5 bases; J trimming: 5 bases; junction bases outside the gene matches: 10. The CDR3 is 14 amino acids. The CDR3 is CSAPRPGQGNEQYF. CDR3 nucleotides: TGCAGTGCTCCAAGACCGGGACAGGGAAACGAGCAGTACTTC.

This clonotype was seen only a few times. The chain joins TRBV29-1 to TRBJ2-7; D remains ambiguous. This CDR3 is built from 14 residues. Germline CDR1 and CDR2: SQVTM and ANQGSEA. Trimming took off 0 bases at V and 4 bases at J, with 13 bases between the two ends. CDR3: CSVEEARTGYEQYF. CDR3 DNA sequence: TGCAGCGTTGAAGAAGCGCGGACGGGTTACGAGCAGTACTTC.

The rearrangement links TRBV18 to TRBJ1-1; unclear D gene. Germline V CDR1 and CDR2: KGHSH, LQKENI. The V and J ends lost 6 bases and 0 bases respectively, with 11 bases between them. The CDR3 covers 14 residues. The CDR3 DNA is TGTGCCAGCTCCATAGAAACCTTGAACACTGAAGCTTTCTTT. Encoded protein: CASSIETLNTEAFF.

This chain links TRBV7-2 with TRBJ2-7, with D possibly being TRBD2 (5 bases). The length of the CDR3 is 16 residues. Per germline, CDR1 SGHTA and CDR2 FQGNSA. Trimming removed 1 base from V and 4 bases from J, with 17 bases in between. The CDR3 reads CASSLVAGKEGYEQYF. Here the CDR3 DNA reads TGTGCCAGCAGCTTAGTGGCCGGGAAGGAAGGATACGAGCAGTACTTC.